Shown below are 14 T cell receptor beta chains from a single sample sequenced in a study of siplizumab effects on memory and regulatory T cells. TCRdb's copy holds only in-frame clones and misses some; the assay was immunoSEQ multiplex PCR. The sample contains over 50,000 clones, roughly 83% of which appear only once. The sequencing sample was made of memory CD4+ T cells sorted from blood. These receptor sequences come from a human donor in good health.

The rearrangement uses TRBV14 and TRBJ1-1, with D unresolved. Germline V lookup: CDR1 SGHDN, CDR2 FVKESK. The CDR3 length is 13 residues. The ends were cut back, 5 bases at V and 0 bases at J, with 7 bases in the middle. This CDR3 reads CASSYGLNTEAFF. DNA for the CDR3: TGTGCCAGCAGCTATGGCTTGAACACTGAAGCTTTCTTT.

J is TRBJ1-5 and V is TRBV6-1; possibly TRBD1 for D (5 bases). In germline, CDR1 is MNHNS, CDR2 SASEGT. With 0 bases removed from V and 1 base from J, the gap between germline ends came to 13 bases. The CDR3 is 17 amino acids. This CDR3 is CASSEAQRGWSNQPQHF. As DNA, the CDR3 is TGTGCCAGCAGTGAAGCCCAAAGGGGTTGGAGCAATCAGCCCCAGCATTTT.

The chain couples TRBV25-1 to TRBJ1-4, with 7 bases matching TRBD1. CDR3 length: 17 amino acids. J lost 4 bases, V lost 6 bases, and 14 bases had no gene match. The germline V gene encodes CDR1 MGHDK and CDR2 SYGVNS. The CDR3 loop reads CASSEPRQGSRNEKLFF. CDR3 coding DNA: TGTGCCAGCAGCGAGCCCAGACAGGGATCGCGTAATGAAAAACTGTTTTTT.

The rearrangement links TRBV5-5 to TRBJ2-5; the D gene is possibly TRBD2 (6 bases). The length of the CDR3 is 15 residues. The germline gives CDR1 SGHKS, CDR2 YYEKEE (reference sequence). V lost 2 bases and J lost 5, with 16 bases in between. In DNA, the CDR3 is TGTGCCAGCAGCTTTGGCTCGACGGGGAGGGAGACCCAGTACTTC. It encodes CASSFGSTGRETQYF. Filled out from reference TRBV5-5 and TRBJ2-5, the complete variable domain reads DAGVTQSPTHLIKTRGQQVTLRCSPISGHKSVSWYQQVLGQGPQFIFQYYEKEERGRGNFPDRFSARQFPNYSSELNVNALLLGDSALYLCASSFGSTGRETQYFGPGTRLLVL.

CDR3 protein: CASSPSLETQYF. The CDR3 coding sequence is TGTGCCAGCTCACCGTCCTTGGAGACCCAGTACTTC. The rearrangement links TRBV18 to TRBJ2-5; D remains ambiguous. Germline CDR1 reads KGHSH; CDR2 reads LQKENI. Trimming cost V 3 bases and J 5 bases, with 7 bases left between them. The CDR3 loop spans 12 amino acids.

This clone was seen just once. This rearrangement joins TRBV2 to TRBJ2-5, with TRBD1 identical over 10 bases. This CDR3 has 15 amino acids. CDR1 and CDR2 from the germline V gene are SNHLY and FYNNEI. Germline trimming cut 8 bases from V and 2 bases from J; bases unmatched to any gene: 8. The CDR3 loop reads CASQSGTGEQETQYF. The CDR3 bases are TGTGCCAGCCAGTCCGGGACAGGGGAACAAGAGACCCAGTACTTC.

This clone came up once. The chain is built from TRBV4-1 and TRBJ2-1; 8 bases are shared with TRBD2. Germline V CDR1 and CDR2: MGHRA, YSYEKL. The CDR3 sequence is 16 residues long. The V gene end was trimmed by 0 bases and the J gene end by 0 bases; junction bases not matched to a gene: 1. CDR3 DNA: TGCGCCAGCAGCCAAGAAGCGGGAGCCTCCTACAATGAGCAGTTCTTC. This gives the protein CASSQEAGASYNEQFF.

CDR3 in amino acids: CASSRTGDRYEQYF. The CDR3 DNA follows: TGTGCCAGCAGCCGGACAGGGGATCGCTACGAGCAGTACTTC. V is TRBV7-8 and J is TRBJ2-7; 9 nucleotides agree with TRBD1. Germline CDR1 SGHVS, CDR2 FQNEAQ. V lost 5 bases and J lost 3; bases outside the gene matches: 5. This CDR3 spans 14 amino acids.

CDR3 DNA: TGTGCCAGCAGCTCAGACCGGGACGGAAAAAATCAGCCCCAGCATTTT. Translation: CASSSDRDGKNQPQHF. The chain recombines TRBV7-9 with TRBJ1-5; D might be TRBD1 (5 bases). The CDR3 runs to 16 residues. CDR1 is SEHNR and CDR2 is FQNEAQ in the germline V gene (reference sequence). Trimming removed 4 bases at V and 4 bases at J, with 17 bases between.

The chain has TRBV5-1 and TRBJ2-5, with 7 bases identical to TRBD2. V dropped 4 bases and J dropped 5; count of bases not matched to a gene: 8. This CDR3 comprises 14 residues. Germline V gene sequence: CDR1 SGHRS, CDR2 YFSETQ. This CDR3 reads CASSPSGIRETQYF. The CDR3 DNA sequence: TGCGCCAGCAGCCCGAGCGGGATTAGGGAGACCCAGTACTTC.

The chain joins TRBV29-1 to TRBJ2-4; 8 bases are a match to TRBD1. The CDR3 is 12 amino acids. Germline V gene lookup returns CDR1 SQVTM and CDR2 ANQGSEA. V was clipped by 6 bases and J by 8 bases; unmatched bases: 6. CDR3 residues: CSVGGQGDIQYF. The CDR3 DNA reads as TGCAGCGTCGGCGGACAGGGTGACATTCAGTACTTC.

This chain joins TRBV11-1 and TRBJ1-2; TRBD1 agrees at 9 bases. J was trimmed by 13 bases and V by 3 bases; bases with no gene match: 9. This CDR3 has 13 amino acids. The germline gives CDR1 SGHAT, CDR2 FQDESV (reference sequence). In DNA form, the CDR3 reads TGTGCCAGCAGCTTGTTGGGACAGGGATATATCACCTTC. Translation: CASSLLGQGYITF.

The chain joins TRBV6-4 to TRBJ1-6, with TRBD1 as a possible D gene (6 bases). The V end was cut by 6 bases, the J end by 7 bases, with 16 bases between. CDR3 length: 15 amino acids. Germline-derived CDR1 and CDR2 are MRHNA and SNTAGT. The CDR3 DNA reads TGTGCCAGCAGCCCCGTACAGGGAAAGAATTCACCCCTCCACTTT. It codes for CASSPVQGKNSPLHF.

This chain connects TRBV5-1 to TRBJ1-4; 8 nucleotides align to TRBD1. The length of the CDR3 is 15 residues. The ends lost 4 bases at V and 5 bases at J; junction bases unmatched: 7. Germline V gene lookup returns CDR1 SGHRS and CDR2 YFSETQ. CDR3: CASSPSGTGNEKLFF. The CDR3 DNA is TGCGCCAGCAGCCCCAGCGGGACAGGAAATGAAAAACTGTTTTTT.